This T cell receptor (beta chain) was sequenced for a study of a mutant IDH1 vaccine in newly diagnosed glioma. Trimming pared 2 bases from V and 3 bases from J, leaving 17 bases between. The CDR3 totals 16 residues. CDR1 and CDR2 (germline): KGHSH, LQKENI. Time point described: baseline, week 1 (first vaccination visit). The treatment here: pre-vaccination baseline after standard-of-care therapy. Some clones are missing from TCRdb's copy, which holds only in-frame ones; the method was immunoSEQ multiplex PCR. This repertoire shows 85,000 to 100,000 clones, around 80% found once; its top ten account for roughly 7%.

The chain employs TRBV18 and TRBJ2-7, with D perhaps TRBD1 or TRBD2 (5 bases each). The origin of this receptor is a middle-aged man with glioma. The source material was PBMCs, sampled from a glioma patient treated with radiotherapy, temozolomide or both. CDR3 sequence reads: CASSPTTPGPNYEQYF. Written as DNA, the CDR3 is TGTGCCAGCTCACCAACTACTCCGGGACCTAACTACGAGCAGTACTTC.